These 29 T cell receptor beta chains came from one sample sequenced in a study of cytomegalovirus exposure and HLA in healthy donors. The PCR used 60 Vbeta and 13 Jbeta primers. The data were produced by immunoSEQ multiplex PCR, yet TCRdb's version contains in-frame clones alone and is incomplete. The sample lists approximately 110,000 clones, about 80% occurring once. Source material: PBMCs. The source is a man in his forties or fifties in good health and CMV-seropositive.

V usage is TRBV5-5 and J usage is TRBJ1-1; the D gene is possibly TRBD1 (5 bases). The CDR3 sequence is 14 residues long. Trimming removed 5 bases at V and 0 bases at J, with 11 bases between. Looked up from germline, CDR1 is SGHKS and CDR2 is YYEKEE (reference sequence). DNA for the CDR3: TGTGCCAGCAGGGTAGGGGAAGTGAACACTGAAGCTTTCTTT. Its translation is CASRVGEVNTEAFF.

This rearrangement joins TRBV7-2 to TRBJ2-2, with unresolved D. This CDR3 comprises 16 residues. Germline CDR1 and CDR2: SGHTA and FQGNSA. Trimming removed 1 base from V and 4 bases from J, with 13 bases in between. The CDR3 region is CASSLGVNYVTGELFF. For the CDR3, the DNA is TGTGCCAGCAGCTTAGGGGTGAACTACGTCACCGGGGAGCTGTTTTTT. The whole variable domain, filled in from reference TRBV7-2 and TRBJ2-2, reads GAGVSQSPSNKVTEKGKDVELRCDPISGHTALYWYRQSLGQGLEFLIYFQGNSAPDKSGLPSDRFSAERTGGSVSTLTIQRTQQEDSAVYLCASSLGVNYVTGELFFGEGSRLTVL.

The CDR3 loop is CASSFPGRGYTF. The CDR3 region has the DNA TGTGCCAGCAGTTTTCCAGGGAGGGGCTACACCTTC. The chain uses TRBV28 and TRBJ1-2; weak D call: TRBD1 (5 bases). Germline CDR1 MDHEN, CDR2 SYDVKM. The V gene lost 3 bases and the J gene lost 8 bases, with 10 bases spanning the gap. The CDR3 is 12 amino acids.

This clone was observed a few times. This chain links TRBV7-8 with TRBJ2-1, with D possibly matching TRBD2 (5 bases). CDR1 SGHVS and CDR2 FQNEAQ come from the germline V gene. V lost 3 bases to trimming and J lost 10 bases, with 19 bases between them. The CDR3 is 15 amino acids. The CDR3 loop is CASSFPRLAGGEQFF. Here the CDR3 DNA reads TGTGCCAGCAGCTTTCCCCGGCTAGCTGGTGGGGAGCAGTTCTTC.

The gene calls are TRBV19 and TRBJ1-5; 8 bases are shared with TRBD1. This CDR3 has 18 residues. Germline V gene lookup returns CDR1 LNHDA and CDR2 SQIVND (reference sequence). With 3 bases clipped from V and 2 bases from J, the junction kept 12 bases outside the gene matches. This chain's CDR3 is CASSIFPGQDRGNQPQHF. In DNA form, the CDR3 reads TGTGCCAGTAGTATTTTTCCGGGACAGGACAGGGGCAATCAGCCCCAGCATTTT.

In this sample, this clone turned up a few times. The chain recombines TRBV25-1 with TRBJ1-1; D is possibly TRBD1 (5 bases). CDR1 and CDR2 (germline): MGHDK, SYGVNS. There are 12 residues in the CDR3. V dropped 7 bases and J dropped 1 base, with 7 bases sitting between them. The CDR3 loop is CASIGQNTEAFF. CDR3 bases: TGTGCCAGCATAGGACAGAACACTGAAGCTTTCTTT.

CDR3 nucleotides: TGTGCCATCAGTCAAGAGGACACTGAAGCTTTCTTT. It translates to CAISQEDTEAFF. The genes are TRBV10-3 and TRBJ1-1; D is ambiguous. V shed 5 bases and J shed 3 bases, with 7 bases lying between them. Germline V gene data show CDR1 as ENHRY and CDR2 as SYGVKD. The CDR3 contains 12 residues.

V is TRBV29-1 and J is TRBJ2-7; no reliable D call. V was cut by 6 bases and J by 3 bases, with 3 bases left in between. This CDR3 contains 9 residues. Germline CDR1 SQVTM, CDR2 ANQGSEA. The DNA of the CDR3 is TGCAGCGTCATCTACGAGCAGTACTTC. Translation: CSVIYEQYF.

The genes are TRBV4-1 and TRBJ1-5; 9 bases map to TRBD1. Trimming at V came to 4 bases and at J to 5 bases, leaving 6 bases not matched to a gene. Looked up from germline, CDR1 is MGHRA and CDR2 is YSYEKL. The CDR3 sequence is 15 residues long. CDR3 nucleotide sequence: TGCGCCAGCAGCCTTTCGTGGACAGGGGATCAGCCCCAGCATTTT. Translated, it gives CASSLSWTGDQPQHF.

The J gene is TRBJ1-4, the V gene TRBV12-5; D call uncertain. V was trimmed by 3 bases and J by 0 bases, leaving 20 bases between them. Germline V gene lookup returns CDR1 LGHNT and CDR2 FRNRAP. The CDR3 is 19 residues long. The CDR3 bases are TGTGCTAGTGGTTTAATAGGAAGAGGGAACACTGCAACTAATGAAAAACTGTTTTTT. This sequence encodes CASGLIGRGNTATNEKLFF.

The V gene is TRBV9, the J gene TRBJ2-3; TRBD2 aligns across 11 bases. The V gene's germline CDR1 is SGDLS and CDR2 YYNGEE. CDR3 length equals 15 residues. Germline trimming cut 0 bases from V and 5 bases from J; bases unmatched to any gene: 2. CDR3 in DNA: TGTGCCAGCAGCGTAGGTAGCGGGGGGGGAGATACGCAGTATTTT. It specifies CASSVGSGGGDTQYF.

The chain is built from TRBV2 and TRBJ2-7; the D gene is possibly TRBD2 (6 bases). Germline loops: CDR1 SNHLY, CDR2 FYNNEI. The V and J ends lost 4 bases and 7 bases respectively, with 11 bases between them. The CDR3 runs 12 residues. The CDR3 loop reads CASSVDRGEQYF. CDR3 sequence (DNA): TGTGCCAGCAGTGTGGACCGGGGGGAGCAGTACTTC.

This chain links TRBV6-4 with TRBJ2-3, with D maybe TRBD1 (5 bases). CDR1 and CDR2 (germline): MRHNA, SNTAGT. This CDR3 has 14 amino acids. Trimming took 2 bases from V and 2 from J, leaving 8 bases between them. Here the CDR3 DNA reads TGTGCCAGCAGTGACAGGGGATTCACAGATACGCAGTATTTT. Translating it yields CASSDRGFTDTQYF.

V is TRBV14 and J is TRBJ1-2; maybe TRBD1 (6 bases). V shed 5 bases and J shed 7 bases, with 17 bases lying between them. Germline-derived CDR1 and CDR2 are SGHDN and FVKESK. This CDR3 is 14 amino acids long. The DNA for the CDR3 is TGTGCCAGCAGCTCGCGATACAGGGCGGGTGGCTACACCTTC. Protein sequence: CASSSRYRAGGYTF.

This chain joins TRBV5-6 and TRBJ1-2, with D perhaps matching TRBD1 (5 bases). Germline V gene sequence: CDR1 SGHDT, CDR2 YYEEEE. V was trimmed by 5 bases and J by 7 bases, leaving 30 bases between them. There are 18 residues in the CDR3. The CDR3 DNA sequence: TGTGCCAGCAGTCCTCTTCCGGGGACTGTCCGGCTAATAAGTGGCTACACCTTC. Its translation: CASSPLPGTVRLISGYTF.

This sequence joins TRBV5-1 and TRBJ2-5, with D perhaps matching TRBD2 (6 bases). This CDR3 region has 15 residues. V lost 2 bases and J 5 bases, leaving 16 bases between the germline ends. Germline CDR1 and CDR2: SGHRS and YFSETQ. The CDR3 nucleotides are TGCGCCAGCAGCTTCATACCTAGCAGCGGGGAGACCCAGTACTTC. The encoded protein is CASSFIPSSGETQYF.

This clone was picked up a small number of times. The rearrangement uses TRBV6-6 and TRBJ1-2, with TRBD1 as a possible D gene (5 bases). Trimming shortened V by 11 bases and J by 4 bases, and 20 bases separated the two germline ends. The CDR3 runs 14 residues. CDR1 MNHNY and CDR2 SVGAGI come from the germline V gene (reference sequence). CDR3 loop: CASKGPDGGYGYTF. CDR3 in DNA: TGTGCCTCCAAAGGTCCCGACGGGGGCTATGGCTACACCTTC.

The chain couples TRBV4-1 to TRBJ1-1; unclear D gene. V dropped 0 bases and J dropped 0 bases, with 5 bases sitting between them. CDR1 and CDR2 (germline): MGHRA, YSYEKL. This CDR3 comprises 14 residues. In DNA form, the CDR3 reads TGCGCCAGCAGCCAAGAGCTAGTGAACACTGAAGCTTTCTTT. As protein: CASSQELVNTEAFF.

The chain carries TRBV7-9 and TRBJ2-2, with a weak D call TRBD2 (5 bases). Germline-derived CDR1 and CDR2 are SEHNR and FQNEAQ (reference sequence). The CDR3 covers 15 residues. V was trimmed by 4 bases and J by 5 bases, leaving 14 bases between them. CDR3 sequence (DNA): TGTGCCAGCAGCTCCCCGGGATCGCGAACCGGGGAGCTGTTTTTT. It encodes CASSSPGSRTGELFF.

V gene TRBV9 combines with J gene TRBJ2-5, with a tentative D call TRBD2 (5 bases). The CDR3 loop spans 13 amino acids. Germline values: CDR1 SGDLS, CDR2 YYNGEE. V gave up 4 bases and J gave up 5 bases, with 12 bases separating them. The DNA of the CDR3 is TGTGCCAGCAGCCCGCAACTAGGGGAGACCCAGTACTTC. This translates into CASSPQLGETQYF. Together with reference TRBV9 and TRBJ2-5, the CDR3 gives the full variable domain: DSGVTQTPKHLITATGQRVTLRCSPRSGDLSVYWYQQSLDQGLQFLIQYYNGEERAKGNILERFSAQQFPDLHSELNLSSLELGDSALYFCASSPQLGETQYFGPGTRLLVL.

This clone showed up just a few times. The rearrangement uses TRBV7-2 and TRBJ2-5; 8 bases match TRBD2. The CDR3 is 14 amino acids. Per germline, CDR1 SGHTA and CDR2 FQGNSA. V lost 3 bases, J lost 5 bases, and 5 bases stayed unmatched. The CDR3 loop reads CASSLRGGRETQYF. The CDR3 DNA reads as TGTGCCAGCAGCTTGAGAGGCGGGAGGGAGACCCAGTACTTC. The variable domain in full, with the rest retrieved from reference TRBV7-2 and TRBJ2-5, is GAGVSQSPSNKVTEKGKDVELRCDPISGHTALYWYRQSLGQGLEFLIYFQGNSAPDKSGLPSDRFSAERTGGSVSTLTIQRTQQEDSAVYLCASSLRGGRETQYFGPGTRLLVL.

This chain joins TRBV29-1 and TRBJ1-5; a possible D gene is TRBD1 (5 bases). V lost 3 bases to trimming and J lost 7 bases, with 10 bases between them. Germline V gene lookup returns CDR1 SQVTM and CDR2 ANQGSEA. The CDR3 is 12 residues long. The CDR3 spells CSVEQGGQPQHF. The CDR3 DNA reads TGCAGCGTTGAGCAGGGAGGCCAGCCCCAGCATTTT.

This clone was seen only once. The genes are TRBV5-3 and TRBJ1-5, with D unclear. TRBV5-3 is designated an ORF whose function remains uncertain. There are 21 residues in the CDR3. V was trimmed by 3 bases and J by 2 bases, leaving 30 bases between them. CDR3 nucleotide sequence: TGTGCCAGAAGCTGCCGCGTCGGTGAGAGCAGGACTAGAGATGGCAATCAGCCCCAGCATTTT. Translating gives CARSCRVGESRTRDGNQPQHF.

V and J are TRBV7-8 and TRBJ1-5; 7 bases are a match to TRBD1. The germline V gene has CDR1 SGHVS and CDR2 FQNEAQ. This CDR3 comprises 14 residues. Germline trimming cut 1 base from V and 6 bases from J; bases unmatched to any gene: 3. CDR3 residues: CASSLGQGLQPQHF. The DNA of the CDR3 is TGTGCCAGCAGCTTAGGACAGGGACTTCAGCCCCAGCATTTT.

The rearrangement links TRBV25-1 to TRBJ2-7; 11 bases are shared with TRBD2. The CDR3 sequence is 17 residues long. Germline V lookup: CDR1 MGHDK, CDR2 SYGVNS. With 1 base clipped from V and 3 bases from J, the junction kept 8 bases outside the gene matches. The CDR3 protein is CASSESPPTSGNYEQYF. The CDR3 region has the DNA TGTGCCAGCAGTGAATCCCCCCCGACTAGCGGGAACTACGAGCAGTACTTC.

This clone was picked up a small number of times. V is TRBV4-2 and J is TRBJ2-1, with TRBD2 identical over 8 bases. Unmatched junction bases numbered 8, after V lost 0 bases and J lost 10 bases. The CDR3 contains 15 residues. Germline CDR1 LGHNA, CDR2 YNFKEQ. CDR3 residues: CASSQEGGGSGEQFF. CDR3 sequence (DNA): TGTGCCAGCAGCCAAGAAGGCGGGGGGTCGGGAGAGCAGTTCTTC.

At least ten counts were recorded for this clone. For the CDR3, the DNA is TGTGCCAGCAGCCCCTTTGACCGACGGGAGCGGGAGCAGTTCTTC. As protein: CASSPFDRREREQFF. The rearrangement uses TRBV5-4 and TRBJ2-1, with D tentatively TRBD2 (6 bases). CDR3 size: 15 residues. V was clipped by 4 bases and J by 10 bases, with 21 bases between them. Germline assignment: CDR1 SGHNT and CDR2 YYREEE (reference sequence).

This chain joins TRBV5-1 and TRBJ2-1; TRBD2 matches 8 bases. V trimming: 0 bases; J trimming: 8 bases; junction bases outside the gene matches: 10. Germline V gives CDR1 SGHRS, CDR2 YFSETQ. The CDR3 spans 16 residues. Here the CDR3 reads CASSLVTGGRLYEQFF. As DNA, the CDR3 is TGCGCCAGCAGCTTGGTCACTGGCGGGAGGCTCTATGAGCAGTTCTTC.

The V call is TRBV21-1, the J call TRBJ2-2; TRBD1 is the table's D call and was not checked against the DNA. TRBV21-1 is a pseudogene segment. The CDR3 runs to 16 residues. CDR3 in amino acids: CASSIGYRDLGGELFF. The CDR3 DNA follows: TGTGCCAGCAGCATCGGGTACAGGGACCTTGGAGGGGAGCTGTTTTTT.